This entry describes one T cell receptor beta chain. The target antigen is unknown. This record belongs to a study of vaccination effects on CD4 cells after COVID-19. Study information: For each well, 1.9 million or so PBMC were cultured with 9 to 10 IU/ml IL-2 and approximately 10 ug/ml peptides. Study results and caveats: Vaccine- and infection-induced clones showed marked clonal contraction late following vaccination. The study, lacking early post-infection timepoints, had few convalescent patients.

When around 10 days of culture had elapsed, CD4+ T cells were isolated. Either the mRNA-1273 or the BNT162b2 vaccine was given to participants as two doses. The V and J ends lost 5 bases and 8 bases, in that order; junction bases with no gene match: 5. This CDR3 region has 11 residues. Germline V lookup: CDR1 DFQATT, CDR2 SNEGSKA (reference sequence). Generated by immunoSEQ multiplex PCR, the TCRdb table keeps only in-frame clones and is missing some. The sample lists about 73,000 clones; over 65% were seen once. V gene TRBV20-1 combines with J gene TRBJ1-1; 7 bases match TRBD1. Sample: CD4+ T cells from PBMCs cultured without peptide, taken after COVID-19 vaccination. The TCR originated in a human donor who received a COVID-19 vaccine. In nucleotides, the CDR3 is TGCAGTGCTCAAGGACAGGCGGAAGCTTTCTTT. Encoded protein: CSAQGQAEAFF.